These 24 T cell receptor beta chains came from one sample sequenced in a study of Graves' ophthalmopathy and Graves' hyperthyroidism. Amplification of TCR beta CDR3 regions used RNA transcripts. A first-round RT-PCR used HTBI primers, followed by a second-round multiplex PCR. TCRdb reanalysed the multiplex PCR reads using MiXCR and keeps one entry per CDR3 protein. Among 200,000 to 300,000 distinct CDR3 sequences, around 42% were seen once, and the ten largest hold approximately 44%. What was sequenced was peripheral blood. The receptors shown here come from an adult man with Graves' ophthalmopathy.

This sequence joins TRBV7-9 and TRBJ2-6; weak D call: TRBD1 (6 bases). V lost 5 bases and J 0 bases, leaving 23 bases between the germline ends. The germline gives CDR1 SEHNR, CDR2 FQNEAQ (reference sequence). This CDR3 comprises 20 residues. In nucleotides, the CDR3 is TGTGCCAGCAGCCTAAACCGGGACAAGGGGTTGCTCTCTGGGGCCAACGTCCTGACTTTC. Translated, it gives CASSLNRDKGLLSGANVLTF.

V and J are TRBV3-1 and TRBJ2-7; 7 nucleotides match TRBD1. V gave up 4 bases and J gave up 5 bases; unmatched junction bases: 8. The germline V gene has CDR1 LGHDT and CDR2 YNNKEL (reference sequence). The CDR3 is made up of 14 amino acids. DNA of the CDR3: TGTGCCAGCAGCCCCCACGACAGGGCCAACGAGCAGTACTTC. This translates into CASSPHDRANEQYF.

This chain links TRBV7-8 with TRBJ2-7; 14 nucleotides align to TRBD2. CDR1 is SGHVS, CDR2 FQNEAQ, per germline. This CDR3 contains 16 residues. The junction had 7 bases not matched to a gene; V was cut back by 5 bases and J by 4 bases. CDR3 nucleotides: TGTGCCAGCAGCGAAACCGGGACTAGCGGGAGTTACGAGCAGTACTTC. Amino acid sequence: CASSETGTSGSYEQYF. Complete variable domain (other parts from reference TRBV7-8 and TRBJ2-7): GAGVSQSPRYKVAKRGQDVALRCDPISGHVSLFWYQQALGQGPEFLTYFQNEAQLDKSGLPSDRFFAERPEGSVSTLKIQRTQQEDSAVYLCASSETGTSGSYEQYFGPGTRLTVT.

The rearrangement uses TRBV15 and TRBJ1-4; 8 bases agree with TRBD1. This CDR3 has 16 amino acids. Germline V gene lookup returns CDR1 LNHNV and CDR2 YYDKDF (reference sequence). After removal of 0 bases from V and 4 bases from J, the junction contained 4 bases not matched to a gene. The CDR3 DNA reads TGTGCCACCAGCAGAGATCAGGGGGCATATAATGAAAAACTGTTTTTT. This encodes CATSRDQGAYNEKLFF.

With regard to this clonotype: The CDR3 does not close with the conserved phenylalanine or tryptophan, likely indicating a read error. Because the CDR3's place on the DNA is in doubt, the DNA is left out and the CDR3 is given as listed by TCRdb. V and J are TRBV24-1 and TRBJ1-2. The CDR3 spans 8 amino acids, including both terminal residues. Per the germline V gene, CDR1 is KGHDR and CDR2 is SFDVKD. CDR3 region: CATSDPAV.

This clonotype was observed many times. The chain has TRBV11-2 and TRBJ1-1; D is undetermined. V was cut by 1 base and J by 1 base, with 4 bases left in between. The CDR3 consists of 13 residues. The germline CDR1 and CDR2 sequences are SGHAT and FQNNGV. The CDR3: CASSLGRNTEAFF. As DNA, the CDR3 is TGTGCCAGCAGCTTAGGGAGGAACACTGAAGCTTTCTTT.

The chain combines TRBV20-1 with TRBJ2-5, with 10 bases aligning to TRBD1. The J call may not be correct, given that the DNA end is closer to TRBJ2-1. CDR3 length: 15 amino acids. Germline-derived CDR1 and CDR2 are DFQATT and SNEGSKA (reference sequence). The CDR3 sequence: CSARHPGQGREGQFF. The CDR3 DNA follows: TGCAGTGCTAGACACCCGGGACAGGGGCGCGAGGGGCAGTTCTTC.

The rearrangement links TRBV7-3 to TRBJ1-1; D is possibly TRBD1 (5 bases). The CDR3 runs to 14 residues. V was cut by 2 bases and J by 14 bases, with 21 bases left in between. Germline V gene data show CDR1 as SGHTA and CDR2 as FQGTGA. CDR3 loop: CASSLGGGRDEQFF. CDR3 DNA sequence: TGTGCCAGCAGCTTAGGGGGGGGAAGGGATGAGCAGTTCTTT.

The gene calls are TRBV15 and TRBJ1-2; D unclear. The CDR3 consists of 16 residues. Germline V CDR1 and CDR2: LNHNV, YYDKDF (reference sequence). The V gene lost 0 bases and the J gene lost 2 bases, with 13 bases spanning the gap. CDR3 nucleotides: TGTGCCACCAGCAGAGATGGGAACATTTTCAACTATGGCTACACCTTC. This codes for CATSRDGNIFNYGYTF.

The rearrangement links TRBV5-4 to TRBJ2-5; 8 bases map to TRBD2. The J segment lost 5 bases and the V segment lost 1 base, leaving 22 bases of the junction unmatched. Germline V gene data show CDR1 as SGHNT and CDR2 as YYREEE (reference sequence). CDR3 length equals 20 residues. The CDR3 nucleotides read TGTGCCAGCAGCTTGTCTAGCGGGCACACCGGGGAGCTGTTTTTCGAGACCCAGTACTTC. It codes for CASSLSSGHTGELFFETQYF.

This sequence joins TRBV5-4 and TRBJ1-3, with D unclear. Germline assignment: CDR1 SGHNT and CDR2 YYREEE (reference sequence). This CDR3 has 15 residues. With 4 bases removed from V and 4 bases from J, the gap between germline ends came to 15 bases. The CDR3 is CASSLEGFRGNTIYF. In DNA, the CDR3 is TGTGCCAGCAGCCTCGAGGGTTTTCGAGGAAACACCATATATTTT.

This rearrangement joins TRBV7-9 to TRBJ1-6; 8 positions agree with TRBD1. Trimming removed 5 bases from V and 7 bases from J; junction bases left unmatched: 7. Per the germline V gene, CDR1 is SEHNR and CDR2 is FQNEAQ (reference sequence). The CDR3 contains 15 residues. In nucleotides, the CDR3 is TGTGCCAGCAGCCCGAGGACAGGGAGAAATTCACCCCTCCACTTT. It encodes CASSPRTGRNSPLHF. The full variable domain, completed using reference TRBV7-9 and TRBJ1-6, is DTGVSQNPRHKITKRGQNVTFRCDPISEHNRLYWYRQTLGQGPEFLTYFQNEAQLEKSRLLSDRFSAERPKGSFSTLEIQRTEQGDSAMYLCASSPRTGRNSPLHFGNGTRLTVT.

In nucleotides, the CDR3 is TGTGCCAGCAAACCGGGACAGGGATACTACGAGCAGTACTTC. The encoded protein is CASKPGQGYYEQYF. V usage is TRBV19 and J usage is TRBJ2-7; the match to TRBD1 covers 9 bases. Germline CDR1 LNHDA, CDR2 SQIVND (reference sequence). The V gene end was trimmed by 9 bases and the J gene end by 3 bases; junction bases not matched to a gene: 9. The CDR3 contains 14 residues.

This clonotype has just a few counts. The chain joins TRBV7-2 to TRBJ2-7; 10 bases agree with TRBD1. There are 15 residues in the CDR3. V was clipped by 5 bases and J by 6 bases; unmatched bases: 10. Germline lookup yields CDR1 SGHTA and CDR2 FQGNSA. This CDR3 reads CASSTPTGGVGEQYF. Here the CDR3 DNA reads TGTGCCAGCAGCACCCCGACAGGGGGCGTTGGCGAGCAGTACTTC.

The table lists this clonotype with a few counts. The chain carries TRBV6-5 and TRBJ1-2, with TRBD1 matching 8 bases. The CDR3 runs to 13 residues. CDR1 and CDR2 from the germline V gene are MNHEY and SVGAGI. Unmatched junction bases numbered 11, after V lost 11 bases and J lost 6 bases. DNA for the CDR3: TGTGCCGGACGGGACAGGTGGGGAGATGGCTACACCTTC. This encodes CAGRDRWGDGYTF.

The chain recombines TRBV29-1 with TRBJ2-6; TRBD1 or TRBD2 may be the D gene (6 bases each). The CDR3 length is 15 residues. CDR1 and CDR2 (germline): SQVTM, ANQGSEA. The CDR3 bases are TGCAGTGCCTGCAGAGGGGGGTCCGGGGCCAACGTCCTGACTTTC. As protein: CSACRGGSGANVLTF.

As for this clonotype: Germline and junction disagree at one end, which may indicate a read error. The chain combines TRBV9 with TRBJ2-7, with 8 bases identical to TRBD2. CDR3 length equals 13 residues. Germline V gives CDR1 SGDLS, CDR2 YYNGEE. CDR3 coding DNA: TGTGCCAGCACGGGACTAGAAGCCTCTATGGAGCACTTC. It specifies CASTGLEASMEHF.

V is TRBV20-1 and J is TRBJ2-7, with D possibly being TRBD1 (6 bases). The CDR3 spans 14 residues. Germline lookup yields CDR1 DFQATT and CDR2 SNEGSKA (reference sequence). V lost 5 bases, J lost 5 bases, and 19 bases lay in between. The CDR3 DNA reads TGCAGTGCTGGTGACAGGCCGACCTTCCACGAGCAGTACTTC. Translating it yields CSAGDRPTFHEQYF.

The table lists this clonotype with a count of one. V is TRBV9 and J is TRBJ2-5; D unclear. This CDR3 spans 11 amino acids. Germline V gene sequence: CDR1 SGDLS, CDR2 YYNGEE. The V end was cut by 5 bases, the J end by 10 bases, with 12 bases between. Here the CDR3 DNA reads TGTGCCAGCAGTTTTATGGGGATCCAGTACTTC. Its protein is CASSFMGIQYF.

The chain recombines TRBV27 with TRBJ1-6; 10 nucleotides agree with TRBD1. The CDR3 is 15 amino acids. V gave up 5 bases and J gave up 7 bases; unmatched junction bases: 5. CDR1 is MNHEY, CDR2 SMNVEV, per germline (reference sequence). The CDR3 sequence: CASSRDRGGNSPLHF. The CDR3 bases are TGTGCCAGCAGTCGGGACAGGGGAGGAAATTCACCCCTCCACTTT.

The genes are TRBV7-2 and TRBJ2-2; D may be TRBD2 (6 bases). CDR1 is SGHTA, CDR2 FQGNSA, per germline. This CDR3 comprises 15 residues. The V and J ends lost 4 bases and 4 bases respectively, with 13 bases between them. The CDR3 nucleotides are TGTGCCAGCAGCTCGGGACTCTCGAGCACCGGGGAGCTGTTTTTT. Encoded protein: CASSSGLSSTGELFF.

In its sample, this clonotype was seen a few times. CDR3 in amino acids: CASSTNTGELFF. As DNA, the CDR3 is TGTGCCAGCAGTACGAACACCGGGGAGCTGTTTTTT. The J gene is TRBJ2-2, the V gene TRBV2, with unresolved D. Per germline, CDR1 SNHLY and CDR2 FYNNEI. V was pared by 5 bases and J by 0 bases, with 1 base between. The CDR3 has 12 amino acids.

This clonotype has more than one count but fewer than ten. The chain uses TRBV4-2 and TRBJ1-5; the D gene is possibly TRBD1 (5 bases). With 6 bases removed from V and 6 bases from J, the gap between germline ends came to 18 bases. The CDR3 runs to 15 residues. Germline values: CDR1 LGHNA, CDR2 YNFKEQ. CDR3 sequence reads: CASSVNRGAGQPQHF. CDR3 sequence (DNA): TGTGCCAGCAGTGTGAACCGCGGGGCTGGTCAGCCCCAGCATTTT.

A single count supports this clonotype. CDR3 nucleotides: TGTGCCAGCAGCTATCCGGGACCCTTCTACGAGCAGTACTTC. As protein: CASSYPGPFYEQYF. The chain uses TRBV7-2 and TRBJ2-7, with D possibly being TRBD1 or TRBD2 (5 bases each). This CDR3 has 14 amino acids. Germline V lookup: CDR1 SGHTA, CDR2 FQGNSA. The germline V and J ends were trimmed by 4 bases and 3 bases, with 13 bases remaining between them.